The 27 T cell receptor beta chains given below trace back to one sample, sequenced in a study of shared clonotypes between healthy human individuals. Using immunoSEQ multiplex PCR, the repertoire was profiled, and TCRdb retains in-frame clones only, with some absent. The data hold under 2.5 million clones, with 85% to 95% observed a single time. The sequencing sample was made of naive CD4+ T cells from PBMCs. The sample's subset: CD45RA+ positively selected. The receptors originated from a man younger than 30 in good health. Some clones in this sample may be carry-over from other donors' samples.

The rearrangement uses TRBV4-2 and TRBJ2-7; D gene ambiguous. The CDR3 is made up of 14 amino acids. V lost 1 base, J lost 0 bases, and 7 bases lay in between. Germline CDR1 LGHNA, CDR2 YNFKEQ. The CDR3 region is CASSQVLSSYEQYF. In DNA form, the CDR3 reads TGTGCCAGCAGCCAAGTTCTCTCCTCCTACGAGCAGTACTTC.

The chain links TRBV7-8 to TRBJ2-2, with 9 bases identical to TRBD1. Germline lookup yields CDR1 SGHVS and CDR2 FQNEAQ. The V and J ends lost 0 bases and 5 bases, in that order; junction bases with no gene match: 1. This CDR3 is 15 amino acids long. The CDR3 is CASSLAGQGTGELFF. The CDR3 region has the DNA TGTGCCAGCAGCTTAGCGGGACAGGGTACCGGGGAGCTGTTTTTT.

This clone is a singleton in its sample. The V call is TRBV28, the J call TRBJ1-4; possible D gene TRBD1, 6 bases. V was pared by 8 bases and J by 0 bases, with 10 bases between. From germline, CDR1 is MDHEN and CDR2 SYDVKM. This CDR3 spans 14 amino acids. The DNA of the CDR3 is TGTGCCAGCCGCCGGGGGCCAACTAATGAAAAACTGTTTTTT. Amino acids: CASRRGPTNEKLFF.

The chain employs TRBV5-1 and TRBJ2-7; TRBD2 agrees at 7 bases. The CDR3 runs to 16 residues. After removal of 0 bases from V and 2 bases from J, the junction contained 8 bases not matched to a gene. The germline V gene has CDR1 SGHRS and CDR2 YFSETQ. CDR3 bases: TGCGCCAGCAGCTTGGTTGGCGGGAGTCAACCCTACGAGCAGTACTTC. Translating gives CASSLVGGSQPYEQYF.

The chain couples TRBV28 to TRBJ1-2; D not certain. Germline loops: CDR1 MDHEN, CDR2 SYDVKM. Trimming left V 2 bases short and J 0 bases short, with 10 bases between. This CDR3 is 15 amino acids long. This CDR3 is CASSLAGLTNYGYTF. CDR3 sequence (DNA): TGTGCCAGCAGTTTAGCGGGGTTAACTAACTATGGCTACACCTTC.

Note on this clone: This CDR3 is also generated by other DNA sequences in the sample. This sequence joins TRBV18 and TRBJ1-2; 7 bases map to TRBD1. Germline V gene lookup returns CDR1 KGHSH and CDR2 LQKENI. The ends lost 3 bases at V and 3 bases at J; junction bases unmatched: 7. The CDR3 is 15 amino acids. The CDR3 sequence is CASSPSTGTDYGYTF. The CDR3 coding sequence is TGTGCCAGCTCACCTTCGACAGGGACGGACTATGGCTACACCTTC.

V and J are TRBV5-8 and TRBJ2-6; D call uncertain. The length of the CDR3 is 15 residues. Germline CDR1 reads SGHTS; CDR2 reads YDEGEE. Trimming took 4 bases from V and 0 from J, leaving 8 bases between them. In DNA form, the CDR3 reads TGTGCCAGCAGCGGGCACCACTCTGGGGCCAACGTCCTGACTTTC. It codes for CASSGHHSGANVLTF. Using reference TRBV5-8 and TRBJ2-6 for the parts outside the CDR3, the full variable domain is EAGVTQSPTHLIKTRGQQATLRCSPISGHTSVYWYQQALGLGLQFLLWYDEGEERNRGNFPPRFSGRQFPNYSSELNVNALELEDSALYLCASSGHHSGANVLTFGAGSRLTVL.

This chain connects TRBV11-2 to TRBJ2-5, with 8 positions matching TRBD1. The DNA end is a closer match to TRBJ2-7, so the J assignment may be wrong. The germline CDR1 and CDR2 sequences are SGHAT and FQNNGV. The CDR3 consists of 15 residues. The CDR3 spells CASRKTGDRGYEQYF. The DNA for the CDR3 is TGTGCCAGCCGTAAGACAGGGGACCGGGGATACGAGCAGTACTTC.

V usage is TRBV7-3 and J usage is TRBJ2-1; D remains unclear. Trimming shortened V by 1 base and J by 0 bases, and 10 bases separated the two germline ends. This CDR3 comprises 16 residues. Germline assignment: CDR1 SGHTA and CDR2 FQGTGA. The chain's CDR3 is CASSLRSTPSYNEQFF. The CDR3 DNA reads TGTGCCAGCAGCTTAAGGTCGACACCCTCCTACAATGAGCAGTTCTTC.

Remarks on this clone: Additional DNA sequences in this sample encode the identical CDR3. The chain has TRBV6-5 and TRBJ1-2; D ambiguous. The CDR3 contains 11 residues. Trimming removed 2 bases at V and 5 bases at J, with 3 bases between. Germline CDR1 reads MNHEY; CDR2 reads SVGAGI. CDR3 protein: CASSYGYGYTF. DNA of the CDR3: TGTGCCAGCAGTTACGGTTATGGCTACACCTTC.

The chain employs TRBV11-3 and TRBJ2-2, with 7 bases fitting TRBD2. The CDR3 consists of 16 residues. Germline trimming cut 5 bases from V and 4 bases from J; bases unmatched to any gene: 10. Germline V gives CDR1 SGHNT, CDR2 YENEEA. The CDR3 DNA sequence: TGTGCCAGCAGCCCCGACAGCTGGACTAGCACCGGGGAGCTGTTTTTT. Residues: CASSPDSWTSTGELFF.

This chain connects TRBV6-5 to TRBJ2-3, with D maybe TRBD1 (6 bases). This CDR3 region has 16 residues. Germline CDR1 MNHEY, CDR2 SVGAGI. V was cut by 4 bases and J by 0 bases, with 14 bases left in between. CDR3 amino acids: CASSSYRESSTDTQYF. The CDR3 nucleotides read TGTGCCAGCAGTTCTTACAGGGAATCTAGCACAGATACGCAGTATTTT.

The rearrangement links TRBV28 to TRBJ1-1; possibly TRBD1 for D (6 bases). Germline CDR1 MDHEN, CDR2 SYDVKM. V lost 6 bases, J lost 6 bases, and 14 bases lay in between. The CDR3 sequence is 13 residues long. The CDR3 DNA reads TGTGCCAGCAGATCCGGACAGCCACCTGAAGCTTTCTTT. Its protein product is CASRSGQPPEAFF.

The chain employs TRBV5-4 and TRBJ2-2, with TRBD2 matching over 11 bases. CDR1 is SGHNT and CDR2 is YYREEE in the germline V gene (reference sequence). V lost 2 bases to trimming and J lost 4 bases; unmatched junction nucleotides: 4. The CDR3 totals 16 residues. In DNA form, the CDR3 reads TGTGCCAGCAGCTTAGGGGGACTAGCGGTCACCGGGGAGCTGTTTTTT. Translated: CASSLGGLAVTGELFF.

Only a few counts were recorded for this clone. Distinct nucleotide sequences in the sample also encode this CDR3. The V call is TRBV9, the J call TRBJ2-2; no clear D. V shed 0 bases and J shed 8 bases, with 8 bases lying between them. The CDR3 totals 13 residues. From germline, CDR1 is SGDLS and CDR2 YYNGEE. The CDR3 DNA reads as TGTGCCAGCAGCGTAGTCGTCTCGGGGGAGCTGTTTTTT. Translated: CASSVVVSGELFF.

Regarding this clone: Additional DNA sequences in this sample encode the identical CDR3. This chain joins TRBV28 and TRBJ2-1, with D possibly being TRBD1 or TRBD2 (6 bases each). Between the trimmed V and J ends, which lost 6 bases and 0 bases, there was a span of 12 bases. From germline, CDR1 is MDHEN and CDR2 SYDVKM. There are 15 residues in the CDR3. The CDR3 region has the DNA TGTGCCAGCAGCTTGCGGGACAACTCCTACAATGAGCAGTTCTTC. It is translated as CASSLRDNSYNEQFF. Based on the CDR3 plus reference TRBV28 and TRBJ2-1, the full variable domain is DVKVTQSSRYLVKRTGEKVFLECVQDMDHENMFWYRQDPGLGLRLIYFSYDVKMKEKGDIPEGYSVSREKKERFSLILESASTNQTSMYLCASSLRDNSYNEQFFGPGTRLTVL.

Points on this clone: The sample holds other DNA sequences that translate to the same CDR3. This chain links TRBV18 with TRBJ1-5, with D unresolved. The length of the CDR3 is 15 residues. V dropped 0 bases and J dropped 0 bases, with 6 bases sitting between them. Germline V gene data show CDR1 as KGHSH and CDR2 as LQKENI. The CDR3 region is CASSPPGYSNQPQHF. The CDR3 nucleotides read TGTGCCAGCTCACCACCGGGATATAGCAATCAGCCCCAGCATTTT.

V gene TRBV7-2 combines with J gene TRBJ1-2; D unclear. From germline, CDR1 is SGHTA and CDR2 FQGNSA. V was clipped by 5 bases and J by 7 bases, with 23 bases between them. The CDR3 is 16 residues long. CDR3 amino acids: CASSGSYADTSGGYTF. The CDR3 DNA follows: TGTGCCAGCAGCGGAAGTTATGCGGATACAAGCGGTGGCTACACCTTC.

The chain employs TRBV28 and TRBJ1-4, with a possible D match to TRBD1 (5 bases). Trimming removed 6 bases at V and 7 bases at J, with 18 bases between. In germline, CDR1 is MDHEN, CDR2 SYDVKM. This CDR3 is built from 15 residues. The CDR3 loop reads CASSLRGAVGEKLFF. The CDR3 DNA is TGTGCCAGCAGCCTAAGAGGGGCCGTCGGTGAAAAACTGTTTTTT.

V gene TRBV6-5 combines with J gene TRBJ2-6; 7 bases are shared with TRBD1. This CDR3 spans 15 amino acids. Germline V gene data show CDR1 as MNHEY and CDR2 as SVGAGI. Unmatched junction bases numbered 5, after V lost 5 bases and J lost 4 bases. The CDR3 is CASSKTGPGANVLTF. The CDR3 DNA reads as TGTGCCAGCAGTAAGACAGGGCCCGGGGCCAACGTCCTGACTTTC.

The chain combines TRBV4-1 with TRBJ1-5, with D possibly TRBD1 on 5 matching bases. Trimming cost V 0 bases and J 4 bases, with 13 bases left between them. Looked up from germline, CDR1 is MGHRA and CDR2 is YSYEKL. The CDR3 totals 16 residues. DNA for the CDR3: TGCGCCAGCAGCCAAGATCGGGGGGACCTTAATCAGCCCCAGCATTTT. Its translation is CASSQDRGDLNQPQHF.

The chain employs TRBV4-1 and TRBJ2-1, with D unresolved. CDR3 length: 14 residues. V was trimmed by 4 bases and J by 6 bases, leaving 13 bases between them. Germline V gene data show CDR1 as MGHRA and CDR2 as YSYEKL. The CDR3 reads CASSPSPAFNEQFF. In DNA form, the CDR3 reads TGCGCCAGCAGCCCGAGCCCCGCCTTCAATGAGCAGTTCTTC.

V is TRBV7-2 and J is TRBJ2-3; 9 bases agree with TRBD1. Germline V gene data show CDR1 as SGHTA and CDR2 as FQGNSA. This CDR3 spans 16 amino acids. Germline trimming cut 3 bases from V and 5 bases from J; bases unmatched to any gene: 9. The CDR3 sequence is CASSFTGTGRLDTQYF. CDR3 coding DNA: TGTGCCAGCAGCTTTACCGGGACAGGGAGGTTAGATACGCAGTATTTT.

The chain carries TRBV9 and TRBJ1-1; D not resolved. Per germline, CDR1 SGDLS and CDR2 YYNGEE. V shed 5 bases and J shed 3 bases, with 8 bases lying between them. This CDR3 has 12 amino acids. The CDR3 protein is CASSNSYTEAFF. The CDR3 nucleotides read TGTGCCAGCAGTAACAGCTACACTGAAGCTTTCTTT.

The genes are TRBV18 and TRBJ2-1; 11 bases match TRBD2. This CDR3 is built from 15 residues. The V and J ends lost 4 bases and 5 bases, in that order; junction bases with no gene match: 4. Germline values: CDR1 KGHSH, CDR2 LQKENI. As DNA, the CDR3 is TGTGCCAGCTCACTACTAGCGGGAGCACACAATGAGCAGTTCTTC. Translation gives CASSLLAGAHNEQFF.

This chain links TRBV5-1 with TRBJ2-3; D unclear. Trimming removed 6 bases from V and 1 base from J, with 9 bases in between. CDR1 and CDR2 (germline): SGHRS, YFSETQ. CDR3 length: 13 amino acids. The CDR3 loop is CASKIEGTDTQYF. CDR3 nucleotides: TGCGCCAGCAAGATAGAGGGCACAGATACGCAGTATTTT. The full variable domain, with the rest looked up from reference TRBV5-1 and TRBJ2-3, is KAGVTQTPRYLIKTRGQQVTLSCSPISGHRSVSWYQQTPGQGLQFLFEYFSETQRNKGNFPGRFSGRQFSNSRSEMNVSTLELGDSALYLCASKIEGTDTQYFGPGTRLTVL.

The chain employs TRBV9 and TRBJ2-2; D is uncertain. Trimming cost V 0 bases and J 6 bases, with 9 bases left between them. CDR3 size: 14 residues. In germline, CDR1 is SGDLS, CDR2 YYNGEE. This chain's CDR3 is CASSVVYGAGELFF. The CDR3 DNA reads TGTGCCAGCAGCGTAGTATATGGAGCCGGGGAGCTGTTTTTT.